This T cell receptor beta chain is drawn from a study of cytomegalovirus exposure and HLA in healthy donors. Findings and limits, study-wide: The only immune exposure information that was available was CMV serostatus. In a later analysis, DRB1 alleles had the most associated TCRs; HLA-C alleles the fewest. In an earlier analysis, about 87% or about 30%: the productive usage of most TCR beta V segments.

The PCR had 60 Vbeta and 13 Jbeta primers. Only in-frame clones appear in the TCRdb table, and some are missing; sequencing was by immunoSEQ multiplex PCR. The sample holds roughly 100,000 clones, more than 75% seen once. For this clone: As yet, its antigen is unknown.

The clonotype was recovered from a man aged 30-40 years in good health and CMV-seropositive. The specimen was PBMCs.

The CDR3, as DNA: TGTGCCTCGAGCGGCGGGACTTTCACAGATACGCAGTATTTT. Encoded protein: CASSGGTFTDTQYF. This rearrangement joins TRBV19 to TRBJ2-3, with D tentatively TRBD2 (6 bases). Trimming removed 11 bases at V and 2 bases at J, with 17 bases between. The CDR3 is made up of 14 amino acids. Germline CDR1 and CDR2: LNHDA and SQIVND (reference sequence).